A selection of T cell receptor beta chains follows, all from one sample in a study of early T cells in non-severe SARS-CoV-2 infection. One entry per CDR3 protein, called by TCRdb with MiXCR from the 5' RACE reads. The sample consists of about 26,000 distinct CDR3 sequences, 4% to 5.5% of them appearing once. Sequencing input: whole blood. The receptors were gathered from an adult who was a healthcare worker with PCR-confirmed SARS-CoV-2 infection or an uninfected control (not recorded which). The CDR3 runs from the conserved cysteine through the conserved F or W. A D gene is named only where the DNA matches it firmly. Rows may omit the clone size; those that give it use once, few, many or a size class.

D gene: .
clone size: many
J gene: TRBJ1-5
V gene: TRBV28
CDR3 DNA: TGTGCCAGCAGTCCAGACCGTGGGACCGAGCCCCAGCATTTT
CDR3 protein: CASSPDRGTEPQHF

D gene: TRBD1
clone size: .
J gene: TRBJ2-5
V gene: TRBV20-1
CDR3 DNA: TGCAGTGCTAGGGGACAGAGACAAGAGACCCAGTACTTC
CDR3 protein: CSARGQRQETQYF

D gene: .
clone size: many
J gene: TRBJ1-5
V gene: TRBV27
CDR3 DNA: TGTGCCAGCAGTACCCGACAGGCCAATCAGCCCCAGCATTTT
CDR3 protein: CASSTRQANQPQHF

D gene: TRBD1
clone size: many
J gene: TRBJ2-7
V gene: TRBV28
CDR3 DNA: TGTGCCAGCAGCCCCGGGACAGTGGGGCTATACGAGCAGTACTTC
CDR3 protein: CASSPGTVGLYEQYF

D gene: TRBD2
clone size: many
J gene: TRBJ2-7
V gene: TRBV29-1
CDR3 DNA: TGCAGCGTGGTTGACTGGACTAGCGGGAAAATCTACGAGCAGTACTTC
CDR3 protein: CSVVDWTSGKIYEQYF

D gene: .
clone size: .
J gene: TRBJ2-2
V gene: TRBV27
CDR3 DNA: TGTGCCAGCAGTTTCCACCCACTAGTAACCGGGGAGCTGTTTTTT
CDR3 protein: CASSFHPLVTGELFF

D gene: .
clone size: many
J gene: TRBJ2-2
V gene: TRBV27
CDR3 DNA: TGTGCCAGCAGTTTATTATCGATGAGTCAAGGGGAGCTGTTTTTT
CDR3 protein: CASSLLSMSQGELFF

D gene: TRBD1
clone size: many
J gene: TRBJ1-2
V gene: TRBV7-2
CDR3 DNA: TGTGCCAGCAGCTTAGAAGGGGGCGGCTACACCTTC
CDR3 protein: CASSLEGGGYTF

D gene: .
clone size: many
J gene: TRBJ2-5
V gene: TRBV6-5
CDR3 DNA: TGTGCCAGCAGTTACGGCGGGAAGGCGACCCAGTACTTC
CDR3 protein: CASSYGGKATQYF

D gene: .
clone size: many
J gene: TRBJ2-6
V gene: TRBV6-5
CDR3 DNA: TGTGCCAGCAGTTCCGGCCTCTCTGGGGCCAACGTCCTGACTTTC
CDR3 protein: CASSSGLSGANVLTF

D gene: .
clone size: many
J gene: TRBJ2-3
V gene: TRBV19
CDR3 DNA: TGTGCCAGTGGGCAGGGGCGCACAGATACGCAGTATTTT
CDR3 protein: CASGQGRTDTQYF

D gene: TRBD1
clone size: many
J gene: TRBJ1-5
V gene: TRBV6-1
CDR3 DNA: TGTGCCAGCAGCCTTGGGACAGGGTTTGTCCAGCCCCAGCATTTT
CDR3 protein: CASSLGTGFVQPQHF

D gene: TRBD1
clone size: many
J gene: TRBJ2-2
V gene: TRBV13
CDR3 DNA: TGTGCCAGCAGCTTAGATCGACAGGGTGGGACCGGGGAGCTGTTTTTT
CDR3 protein: CASSLDRQGGTGELFF

D gene: TRBD1
clone size: many
J gene: TRBJ2-3
V gene: TRBV4-2
CDR3 DNA: TGTGCCAGCAGCGGCCTCGGGACAGGGGGCGTTGGCACAGATACGCAGTATTTT
CDR3 protein: CASSGLGTGGVGTDTQYF

D gene: TRBD1
clone size: few
J gene: TRBJ1-5
V gene: TRBV4-3
CDR3 DNA: TGCGCCAGCAGCCAAGACTATTACAACCCGGGACAGCATCAGCCCCAGCATTTT
CDR3 protein: CASSQDYYNPGQHQPQHF

D gene: .
clone size: .
J gene: TRBJ1-3
V gene: TRBV16
CDR3 DNA: TGTGCCAGCAGCCAATCGCCCGGGTGGACTGGAAACACCATATATTTT
CDR3 protein: CASSQSPGWTGNTIYF

D gene: TRBD2
clone size: few
J gene: TRBJ2-1
V gene: TRBV29-1
CDR3 DNA: TGCAGCGTTGAAGACCCCGCGACTAGCGGGATTTACAATGAGCAGTTCTTC
CDR3 protein: CSVEDPATSGIYNEQFF

D gene: TRBD2
clone size: many
J gene: TRBJ2-7
V gene: TRBV27
CDR3 DNA: TGTGCCAGCAGAATACTAGCGATTAGCTCCTACGAGCAGTACTTC
CDR3 protein: CASRILAISSYEQYF

D gene: .
clone size: many
J gene: TRBJ2-3
V gene: TRBV7-8
CDR3 DNA: TGTGCCAGCAGCCCACAGATAGGGGCGATCACAGATACGCAGTATTTT
CDR3 protein: CASSPQIGAITDTQYF

D gene: .
clone size: medium-sized
J gene: TRBJ1-1
V gene: TRBV6-5
CDR3 DNA: TGTGCCAGCAGTTACCGTACCCCCTCAGGGCCGAAGAACACTGAAGCTTTCTTT
CDR3 protein: CASSYRTPSGPKNTEAFF

D gene: .
clone size: many
J gene: TRBJ1-5
V gene: TRBV7-9
CDR3 DNA: TGTGCCAGCAGCTTATTCCTCGGTGCGGGCCTGAGGGCCGCGCGCAATCAGCCCCAGCATTTT
CDR3 protein: CASSLFLGAGLRAARNQPQHF

D gene: .
clone size: many
J gene: TRBJ2-2
V gene: TRBV6-6
CDR3 DNA: TGTGCCAGCAGTTACTCGCGCATCGGGAGCGGGGAGCTGTTTTTT
CDR3 protein: CASSYSRIGSGELFF

D gene: .
clone size: many
J gene: TRBJ1-2
V gene: TRBV7-2
CDR3 DNA: TGTGCCAGCAGCTTAGTAAATGTCGCCACAGCGCCCTATGGCTACACCTTC
CDR3 protein: CASSLVNVATAPYGYTF

D gene: TRBD2
clone size: few
J gene: TRBJ2-1
V gene: TRBV7-9
CDR3 DNA: TGTGCCAGCAGAGAGGGGGCTAGCGGGAGTCTTGGCAATGAGCAGTTCTTC
CDR3 protein: CASREGASGSLGNEQFF

D gene: .
clone size: many
J gene: TRBJ1-1
V gene: TRBV20-1
CDR3 DNA: TGCAGTGCTAGGGGTAACACTGAAGCTTTCTTT
CDR3 protein: CSARGNTEAFF

D gene: TRBD1
clone size: few
J gene: TRBJ2-2
V gene: TRBV5-1
CDR3 DNA: TGCGCCAGCAGCTCGTGGGGACAGATAAACACCGGGGAGCTGTTTTTT
CDR3 protein: CASSSWGQINTGELFF

D gene: TRBD2
clone size: many
J gene: TRBJ2-1
V gene: TRBV9
CDR3 DNA: TGTGCCAGCAGCGGCTCCAGGACTAGCTACGATGAGCAGTTCTTC
CDR3 protein: CASSGSRTSYDEQFF

D gene: .
clone size: many
J gene: TRBJ1-5
V gene: TRBV12-3/TRBV12-4
CDR3 DNA: TGTGCCAGCAACCGGGGGATGAGCAATCAGCCCCAGCATTTT
CDR3 protein: CASNRGMSNQPQHF

D gene: .
clone size: many
J gene: TRBJ1-4
V gene: TRBV19
CDR3 DNA: TGTGCCAGTAGTATAGGACAGATGGAAAAACTGTTTTTT
CDR3 protein: CASSIGQMEKLFF

D gene: .
clone size: .
J gene: TRBJ2-2
V gene: TRBV11-3
CDR3 DNA: TGTGCCAGCAGCTTAGAGAAGAACACCGGGGAGCTGTTTTTT
CDR3 protein: CASSLEKNTGELFF

D gene: .
clone size: .
J gene: TRBJ2-1
V gene: TRBV12-3/TRBV12-4
CDR3 DNA: TGTGCCAGCAGTTTGCTGGGCGGGCTCTCCTACAATGAGCAGTTCTTC
CDR3 protein: CASSLLGGLSYNEQFF

D gene: .
clone size: .
J gene: TRBJ2-5
V gene: TRBV6-5
CDR3 DNA: TGTGCCAGCAGTTCGGGGCAGGCAGACCAAGAGACCCAGTACTTC
CDR3 protein: CASSSGQADQETQYF

D gene: TRBD2
clone size: many
J gene: TRBJ2-1
V gene: TRBV3-1
CDR3 DNA: TGTGCCAGCAGCCAAGACCCGCCGGGAGGGCCGAATGAGCAGTTCTTC
CDR3 protein: CASSQDPPGGPNEQFF

D gene: .
clone size: few
J gene: TRBJ2-3
V gene: TRBV11-2
CDR3 DNA: TGTGCCAGCAGCTTGAAGGCAGATACGCAGTATTTT
CDR3 protein: CASSLKADTQYF

D gene: .
clone size: many
J gene: TRBJ2-1
V gene: TRBV21-1
CDR3 DNA: TGTGCCAGCATTATCGGACCCAGTATTTGCGGGGTTAATGAGCAGTTCTTC
CDR3 protein: CASIIGPSICGVNEQFF

D gene: .
clone size: many
J gene: TRBJ2-3
V gene: TRBV18
CDR3 DNA: TGTGCCAGCTCACCACCCCTGATTCGCGATACGCAGTATTTT
CDR3 protein: CASSPPLIRDTQYF

D gene: .
clone size: .
J gene: TRBJ2-3
V gene: TRBV21-1
CDR3 DNA: TGTGCCAGCAGCAAAGCGTTTCGGGAGGGCCAAACGGGGGTAGATACGCAGTATTTT
CDR3 protein: CASSKAFREGQTGVDTQYF

D gene: .
clone size: .
J gene: TRBJ2-1
V gene: TRBV6-1
CDR3 DNA: TGTGCCAGCTCAGCGGTTTCCGACAATGAGCAGTTCTTC
CDR3 protein: CASSAVSDNEQFF

D gene: TRBD1
clone size: many
J gene: TRBJ1-1
V gene: TRBV6-5
CDR3 DNA: TGTGCCAGCAGTTATTACGGACAGGGGGGTAATAGAGCTTTCTTT
CDR3 protein: CASSYYGQGGNRAFF

D gene: .
clone size: many
J gene: TRBJ2-4
V gene: TRBV7-2
CDR3 DNA: TGTGCCAGCAGCTTAGCAGATCTATACATTCAGTACTTC
CDR3 protein: CASSLADLYIQYF

D gene: .
clone size: .
J gene: TRBJ2-1
V gene: TRBV20-1
CDR3 DNA: TGCAGTGCTATTCCGGGTTTCCATGAGCAGTTCTTC
CDR3 protein: CSAIPGFHEQFF

D gene: TRBD2
clone size: many
J gene: TRBJ2-2
V gene: TRBV5-1
CDR3 DNA: TGCGCCAGCAGCTTCTCTAGAGCGGGAGACCTTCCCGGGGAGCTGTTTTTT
CDR3 protein: CASSFSRAGDLPGELFF

D gene: .
clone size: .
J gene: TRBJ2-3
V gene: TRBV7-2
CDR3 DNA: TGTGCCAGCAGCTTAGGGGGAAGCGCTAGCACAGATACGCAGTATTTT
CDR3 protein: CASSLGGSASTDTQYF